Reported below is one TCR beta chain. The antigen is undetermined. This specimen belongs to a study of cytotoxic CD8 clonotypes in ibrutinib-treated CLL. Study results and caveats: Progressing patients had sampling times that differed from those of sustained-remission patients. Private clonotypes, not public ones, expanded at ibrutinib response.

TCRdb's copy holds only in-frame clones and misses some; the assay was immunoSEQ multiplex PCR. The sample contains over 150,000 clones, 72% of which appear only once. Germline V CDR1 and CDR2: LNHDA, SQIVND (reference sequence). The CDR3 consists of 15 residues. J lost 0 bases, V lost 5 bases, and 5 bases had no gene match. The material sequenced was PBMCs, taken after 24 months of ibrutinib treatment. The J gene is TRBJ2-7, the V gene TRBV19, with 9 bases lining up with TRBD1. The receptor was isolated from a human donor with chronic lymphocytic leukemia. The CDR3 nucleotides are TGTGCCAGTAGTTTCGGGACAGGGAACTCCTACGAGCAGTACTTC. This gives the protein CASSFGTGNSYEQYF.